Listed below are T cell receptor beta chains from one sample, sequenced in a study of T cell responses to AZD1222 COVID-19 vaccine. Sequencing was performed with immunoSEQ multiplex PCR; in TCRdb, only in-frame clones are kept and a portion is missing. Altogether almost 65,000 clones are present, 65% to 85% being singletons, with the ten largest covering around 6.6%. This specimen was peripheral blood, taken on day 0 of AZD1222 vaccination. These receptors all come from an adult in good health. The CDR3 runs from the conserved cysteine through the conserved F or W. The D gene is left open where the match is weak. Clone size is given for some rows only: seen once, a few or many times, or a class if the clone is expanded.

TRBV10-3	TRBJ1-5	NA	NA	CAISEAGRGSNQPQHF	TGTGCCATCAGTGAGGCCGGGCGCGGCAGCAATCAGCCCCAGCATTTT
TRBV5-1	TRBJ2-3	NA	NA	CASRVESATDTQYF	TGCGCCAGCAGAGTGGAATCCGCGACAGATACGCAGTATTTT
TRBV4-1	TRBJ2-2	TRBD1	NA	CASSQEGRGLDTGELFF	TGCGCCAGCAGCCAAGAGGGCAGGGGGCTAGACACCGGGGAGCTGTTTTTT
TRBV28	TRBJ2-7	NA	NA	CASSLANLRQDPYEQYF	TGTGCCAGCAGTTTAGCGAATCTCCGACAGGATCCCTACGAGCAGTACTTC
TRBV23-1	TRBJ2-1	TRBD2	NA	CAGWGLAGVRIYNEQFF	TGCGCCGGCTGGGGACTAGCGGGGGTACGCATCTACAATGAGCAGTTCTTC
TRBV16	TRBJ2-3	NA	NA	CASSGFGLTTTDTQYF	TGTGCCAGCAGCGGTTTCGGACTAACCACCACAGATACGCAGTATTTT
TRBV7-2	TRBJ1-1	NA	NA	CASSLGEAGAFF	TGTGCCAGCAGCTTAGGTGAGGCGGGGGCTTTCTTT
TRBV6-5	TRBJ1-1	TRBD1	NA	CASSPGQGADAEAFF	TGTGCCAGCAGCCCGGGACAGGGGGCTGATGCTGAAGCTTTCTTT
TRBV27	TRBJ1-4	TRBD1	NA	CASSRYFGAGGKVWTNEKLFF	TGTGCCAGCAGTCGTTATTTCGGTGCAGGGGGAAAGGTTTGGACTAATGAAAAACTGTTTTTT
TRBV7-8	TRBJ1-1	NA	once	CASSLGGRVNTEAFF	TGTGCCAGCAGCTTAGGAGGGAGAGTGAACACTGAAGCTTTCTTT
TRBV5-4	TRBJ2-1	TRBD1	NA	CASSIKTGENNEQFF	TGTGCCAGCAGCATAAAGACAGGGGAGAACAATGAGCAGTTCTTC
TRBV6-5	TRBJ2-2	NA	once	CASSYSVADTGELFF	TGTGCCAGCAGTTACTCAGTTGCGGACACCGGGGAGCTGTTTTTT
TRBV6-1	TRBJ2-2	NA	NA	CASSEAPGRTGELFF	TGTGCCAGCAGTGAAGCGCCGGGTAGGACCGGGGAGCTGTTTTTT
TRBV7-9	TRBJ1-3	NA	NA	CASSGGAGNTIYF	TGTGCCAGCAGCGGGGGGGCTGGAAACACCATATATTTT
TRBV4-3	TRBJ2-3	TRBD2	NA	CASSQIMGTSGGITDTQYF	TGCGCCAGCAGCCAAATAATGGGGACTAGCGGGGGGATAACAGATACGCAGTATTTT
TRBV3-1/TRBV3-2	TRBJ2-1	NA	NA	CASSHYRDGSYNEQFF	TGTGCCAGCAGCCACTACAGGGATGGGTCCTACAATGAGCAGTTCTTC
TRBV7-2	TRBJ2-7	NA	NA	CASSLGQSFYEQYF	TGTGCCAGCAGCTTAGGGCAGTCCTTCTACGAGCAGTACTTC
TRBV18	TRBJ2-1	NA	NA	CASSSGAGNEQFF	TGTGCCAGCTCAAGCGGCGCGGGGAATGAGCAGTTCTTC
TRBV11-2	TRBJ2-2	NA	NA	CASNPGVLNTGELFF	TGTGCCAGCAACCCAGGGGTCCTGAACACCGGGGAGCTGTTTTTT
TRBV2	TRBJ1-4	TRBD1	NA	CASREQGGTNEKLFF	TGTGCCAGCAGGGAACAGGGGGGAACTAATGAAAAACTGTTTTTT
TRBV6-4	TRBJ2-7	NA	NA	CASRVWVPFYEQYF	TGTGCCAGCAGGGTATGGGTTCCGTTCTACGAGCAGTACTTC
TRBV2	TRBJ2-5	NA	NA	CASSPNSQETQYF	TGTGCCAGCAGTCCGAACTCCCAAGAGACCCAGTACTTC
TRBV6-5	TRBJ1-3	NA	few	CASQIRLSGNTIYF	TGTGCCAGCCAAATCCGACTCTCTGGAAACACCATATATTTT
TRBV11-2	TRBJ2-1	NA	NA	CASRTGYNEQFF	TGTGCCAGCAGAACAGGGTACAATGAGCAGTTCTTC
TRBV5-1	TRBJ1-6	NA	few	CASSPLEGGNSPLHF	TGCGCCAGCAGCCCCCTGGAGGGGGGTAATTCACCCCTCCACTTT
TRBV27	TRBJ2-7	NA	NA	CASSLGGTAQYF	TGTGCCAGCAGTTTAGGGGGGACAGCGCAGTACTTC
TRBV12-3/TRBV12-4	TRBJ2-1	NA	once	CASSLSRVSEQFF	TGTGCCAGCAGTCTAAGTAGGGTCAGCGAGCAGTTCTTC
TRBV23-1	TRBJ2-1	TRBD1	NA	CASIPGQDEQFF	TGCGCCAGCATACCGGGACAGGATGAGCAGTTCTTC
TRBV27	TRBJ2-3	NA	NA	CASSSSSSGMGGHFTDTQYF	TGTGCCAGCAGTTCATCCTCCAGTGGAATGGGGGGGCACTTCACAGATACGCAGTATTTT
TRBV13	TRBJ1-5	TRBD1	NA	CASSFGTGGQPQHF	TGTGCCAGCAGCTTCGGGACAGGAGGTCAGCCCCAGCATTTT
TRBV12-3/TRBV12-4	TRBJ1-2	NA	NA	CASSFGGPYYTF	TGTGCCAGCAGTTTCGGGGGGCCATACTACACCTTC
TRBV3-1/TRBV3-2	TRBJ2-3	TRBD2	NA	CASSQVIAGERTDTQYF	TGTGCCAGCAGCCAGGTAATAGCGGGCGAGCGCACAGATACGCAGTATTTT
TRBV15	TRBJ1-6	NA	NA	CATRTDYNSPLHF	TGTGCCACCAGGACGGATTATAATTCACCCCTCCACTTT